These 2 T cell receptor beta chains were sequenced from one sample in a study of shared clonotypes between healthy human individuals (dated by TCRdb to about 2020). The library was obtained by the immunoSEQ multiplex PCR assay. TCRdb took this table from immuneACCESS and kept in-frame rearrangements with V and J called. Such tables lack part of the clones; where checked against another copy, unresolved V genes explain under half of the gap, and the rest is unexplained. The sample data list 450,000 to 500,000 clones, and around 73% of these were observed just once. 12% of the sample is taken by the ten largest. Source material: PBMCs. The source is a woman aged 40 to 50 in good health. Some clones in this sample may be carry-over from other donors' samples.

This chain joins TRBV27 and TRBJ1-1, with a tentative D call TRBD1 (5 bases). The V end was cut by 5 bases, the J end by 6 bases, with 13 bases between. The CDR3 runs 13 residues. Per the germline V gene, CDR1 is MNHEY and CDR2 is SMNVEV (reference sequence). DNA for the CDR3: TGTGCCAGCAGTCCCCGGGGGGACGCTGAAGCTTTCTTT. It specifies CASSPRGDAEAFF.

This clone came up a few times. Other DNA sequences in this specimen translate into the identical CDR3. The DNA of the CDR3 is TGTGCCAGCAGCTTAGGCCGTTACAATGAGCAGTTCTTC. The encoded protein is CASSLGRYNEQFF. The chain has TRBV7-2 and TRBJ2-1; D remains unclear. The CDR3 runs 13 residues. Germline V CDR1 and CDR2: SGHTA, FQGNSA. Trimming left V 1 base short and J 4 bases short, with 5 bases between. The full variable domain, with the rest looked up from reference TRBV7-2 and TRBJ2-1, is GAGVSQSPSNKVTEKGKDVELRCDPISGHTALYWYRQSLGQGLEFLIYFQGNSAPDKSGLPSDRFSAERTGGSVSTLTIQRTQQEDSAVYLCASSLGRYNEQFFGPGTRLTVL.